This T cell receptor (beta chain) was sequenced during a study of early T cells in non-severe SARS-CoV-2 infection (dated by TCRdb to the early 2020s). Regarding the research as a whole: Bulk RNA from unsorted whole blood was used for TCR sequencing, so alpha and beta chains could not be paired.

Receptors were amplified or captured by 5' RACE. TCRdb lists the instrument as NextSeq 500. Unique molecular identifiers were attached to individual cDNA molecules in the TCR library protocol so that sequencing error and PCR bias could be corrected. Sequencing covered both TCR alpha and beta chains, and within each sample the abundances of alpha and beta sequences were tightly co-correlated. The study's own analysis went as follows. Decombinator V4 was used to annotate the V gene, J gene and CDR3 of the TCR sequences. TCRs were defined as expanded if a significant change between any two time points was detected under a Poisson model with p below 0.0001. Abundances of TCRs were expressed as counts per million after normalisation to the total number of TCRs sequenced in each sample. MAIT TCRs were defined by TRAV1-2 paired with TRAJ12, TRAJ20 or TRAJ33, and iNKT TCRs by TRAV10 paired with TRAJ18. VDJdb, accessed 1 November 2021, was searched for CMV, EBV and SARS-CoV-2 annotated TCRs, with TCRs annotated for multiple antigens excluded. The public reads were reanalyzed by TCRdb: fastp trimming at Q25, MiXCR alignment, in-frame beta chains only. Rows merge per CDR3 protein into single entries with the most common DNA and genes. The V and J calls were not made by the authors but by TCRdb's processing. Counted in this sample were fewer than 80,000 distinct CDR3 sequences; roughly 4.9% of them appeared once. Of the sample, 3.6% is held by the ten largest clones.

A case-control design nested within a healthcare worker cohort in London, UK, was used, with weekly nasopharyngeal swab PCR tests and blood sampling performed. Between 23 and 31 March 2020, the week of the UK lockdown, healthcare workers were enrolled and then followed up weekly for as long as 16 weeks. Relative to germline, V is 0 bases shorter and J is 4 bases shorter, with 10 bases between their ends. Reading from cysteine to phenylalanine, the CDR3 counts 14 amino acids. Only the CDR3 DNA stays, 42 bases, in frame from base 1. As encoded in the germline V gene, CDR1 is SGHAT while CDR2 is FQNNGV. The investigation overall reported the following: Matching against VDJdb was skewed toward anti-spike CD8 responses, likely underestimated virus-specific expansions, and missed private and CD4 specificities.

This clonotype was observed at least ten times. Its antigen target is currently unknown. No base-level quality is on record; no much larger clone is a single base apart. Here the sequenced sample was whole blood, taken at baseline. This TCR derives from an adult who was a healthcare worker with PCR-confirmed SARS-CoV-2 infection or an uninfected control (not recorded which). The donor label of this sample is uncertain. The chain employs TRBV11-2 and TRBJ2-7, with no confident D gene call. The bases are TGTGCCAGCAGCTTAGATCACAGCCTTTACGAGCAGTACTTC. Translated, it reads CASSLDHSLYEQYF.